This T cell receptor (beta chain) came from a study of OX40 agonist ivuxolimab in advanced cancers. Note on this clone: Its antigen remains unknown.

Deletions cut 5 bases from V and 8 bases from J, with 25 bases between. Per the germline V gene, CDR1 is LGHNA and CDR2 is YSLEER. The CDR3 covers 18 residues. General study findings and limits: Fewer expanded clones were found on average in CD4+ than in CD8+ T cells.

The assay was immunoSEQ multiplex PCR, and TCRdb's table has in-frame clones only and misses some. The sample has 85,000 to 120,000 clones; roughly nine tenths are singletons. This chain links TRBV4-3 with TRBJ1-6; D may be TRBD1 (6 bases). The clonotype comes from an adult with an advanced solid tumor such as melanoma, head and neck, liver or kidney cancer. Sequencing used CD4+ or CD8+ T cells sorted from blood, obtained in a trial of the OX40 agonist ivuxolimab. This CDR3 is CASSDYKSGRGIHSPLHF. CDR3 DNA: TGCGCCAGCAGCGATTACAAGAGTGGTAGGGGGATACATTCACCCCTCCACTTT.